The count of the clone carrying this T cell receptor (beta chain) is one. No antigen is known for it. The germline gives CDR1 MNHEY, CDR2 SMNVEV (reference sequence). CDR3 length: 13 amino acids. The ends were cut back, 3 bases at V and 6 bases at J, with 9 bases in the middle. The data were produced by immunoSEQ multiplex PCR, yet TCRdb's version contains in-frame clones alone and is incomplete. Counted here are just over 55,000 clones, 78% occurring once; the ten biggest clones make up about 4.6%. This entry comes from a study of vaccination effects on CD4 cells after COVID-19. Upon completion of about eleven days in culture, CD4+ T cells were isolated. Of the BNT162b2 and mRNA-1273 vaccines, participants received two doses of one or the other. On day 3 and again on day 7, half the medium was replaced with IL-2 medium.

Sequencing was performed on CD4+ T cells from PBMCs cultured without peptide, taken after COVID-19 vaccination. The sequence was obtained from a human donor who received a COVID-19 vaccine. The rearrangement links TRBV27 to TRBJ1-5, with D maybe TRBD1 (5 bases). CDR3 in amino acids: CASSFQGSQPQHF. CDR3 bases: TGTGCCAGCAGTTTCCAGGGAAGTCAGCCCCAGCATTTT.